These 10 T cell receptor beta chains were sequenced from one sample in a study of STAT3 mutations in large granular lymphocyte leukemia. Overall study findings and caveats: Every T-LGLL patient had at least one immunodominant TCRbeta clonotype.

Some clones are missing from TCRdb's copy, which holds only in-frame ones; the method was immunoSEQ multiplex PCR. This table has about 4,300 clones, 60% to 80% appearing once. What these receptors recognize is not known. Material: PBMCs. The receptors were gathered from a human donor with T large granular lymphocyte leukemia. Some clones in this sample may be carry-over from other donors' samples.

The rearrangement uses TRBV5-1 and TRBJ2-7, with 11 bases identical to TRBD2. The CDR3 consists of 15 residues. The germline V gene encodes CDR1 SGHRS and CDR2 YFSETQ. J gave up 2 bases and V 3 bases, and 4 bases lay outside the gene matches. CDR3 bases: TGCGCCAGCAGCTCCGATAGCGGGAGGGCCTACGAGCAGTACTTC. This sequence encodes CASSSDSGRAYEQYF.

This rearrangement joins TRBV6-1 to TRBJ2-7; 9 nucleotides align to TRBD2. The CDR3 spans 15 residues. Germline CDR1 reads MNHNS; CDR2 reads SASEGT. Trimming removed 3 bases from V and 0 bases from J; junction bases left unmatched: 3. The CDR3 DNA is TGTGCCAGCAGTGAGGAGACTAGCGGCTCCTACGAGCAGTACTTC. Its protein product is CASSEETSGSYEQYF.

This clone was seen a few times. The chain employs TRBV2 and TRBJ1-2; D ambiguous. The CDR3 spans 11 residues. The V end lost 7 bases, the J end lost 5 bases, and 8 bases lay between the germline ends. Germline V gene data show CDR1 as SNHLY and CDR2 as FYNNEI. The CDR3 reads CASKREYGYTF. In nucleotides, the CDR3 is TGTGCCAGCAAAAGGGAATATGGCTACACCTTC.

The chain has TRBV5-1 and TRBJ2-7; the D is unclear. V lost 0 bases and J lost 2, with 9 bases in between. This CDR3 has 14 amino acids. CDR1 is SGHRS and CDR2 is YFSETQ in the germline V gene. The CDR3 DNA reads TGCGCCAGCAGCTTGGGTGACCTTACCTACGAGCAGTACTTC. This encodes CASSLGDLTYEQYF.

The J gene is TRBJ1-2, the V gene TRBV30; possibly TRBD1 for D (5 bases). Trimming removed 0 bases from V and 10 bases from J, with 15 bases in between. This CDR3 is 13 amino acids long. Germline V gene sequence: CDR1 GTSNPN, CDR2 SVGIG (reference sequence). The CDR3 protein is CAWSVLEGLNYTF. CDR3 in DNA: TGTGCCTGGAGTGTACTAGAGGGACTTAACTACACCTTC.

The V call is TRBV29-1, the J call TRBJ1-1, with 8 bases fitting TRBD1. Trimming at V came to 7 bases and at J to 1 base, leaving 5 bases not matched to a gene. The CDR3 is made up of 13 amino acids. Germline lookup yields CDR1 SQVTM and CDR2 ANQGSEA. The CDR3 spells CSAPGTGNTEAFF. Written as DNA, the CDR3 is TGCAGCGCCCCAGGGACAGGGAACACTGAAGCTTTCTTT. The complete variable domain, with remaining parts taken from reference TRBV29-1 and TRBJ1-1, reads SAVISQKPSRDICQRGTSLTIQCQVDSQVTMMFWYRQQPGQSLTLIATANQGSEATYESGFVIDKFPISRPNLTFSTLTVSNMSPEDSSIYLCSAPGTGNTEAFFGQGTRLTVV.

The genes are TRBV5-1 and TRBJ2-5; no definite D call. CDR1 and CDR2 (germline): SGHRS, YFSETQ. Trimming left V 0 bases short and J 3 bases short, with 3 bases between. The CDR3 contains 12 residues. CDR3 residues: CASSLAEETQYF. In DNA form, the CDR3 reads TGCGCCAGCAGCTTGGCCGAAGAGACCCAGTACTTC. Combining the CDR3 with reference TRBV5-1 and TRBJ2-5 gives the whole variable domain KAGVTQTPRYLIKTRGQQVTLSCSPISGHRSVSWYQQTPGQGLQFLFEYFSETQRNKGNFPGRFSGRQFSNSRSEMNVSTLELGDSALYLCASSLAEETQYFGPGTRLLVL.

The gene calls are TRBV29-1 and TRBJ1-2; TRBD1 is a possible D gene (5 bases). Germline CDR1 reads SQVTM; CDR2 reads ANQGSEA. CDR3 length: 13 amino acids. Trimming pared 4 bases from V and 0 bases from J, leaving 9 bases between. CDR3 protein: CSVGGRTNYGYTF. CDR3 sequence (DNA): TGCAGCGTTGGGGGCAGGACTAACTATGGCTACACCTTC.

The table lists this clone with a count of one. V usage is TRBV7-9 and J usage is TRBJ1-6, with TRBD1 matching 7 bases. CDR3 length equals 14 residues. Germline loops: CDR1 SEHNR, CDR2 FQNEAQ (reference sequence). The trim removed 3 bases at V and 9 bases at J, leaving 5 bases unmatched. CDR3 region: CASSFEGAGSPLHF. The CDR3, as DNA: TGTGCCAGCAGCTTTGAGGGGGCCGGTTCACCCCTCCACTTT.

This chain connects TRBV30 to TRBJ1-1, with 7 bases aligning to TRBD1. Germline V gene data show CDR1 as GTSNPN and CDR2 as SVGIG (reference sequence). With V trimmed by 2 bases and J by 3 bases, 12 bases remained unmatched. The CDR3 runs 16 residues. The CDR3 sequence is CAWSTTYRGLDTEAFF. The CDR3 DNA reads as TGTGCCTGGAGTACGACGTACAGGGGTTTGGACACTGAAGCTTTCTTT.